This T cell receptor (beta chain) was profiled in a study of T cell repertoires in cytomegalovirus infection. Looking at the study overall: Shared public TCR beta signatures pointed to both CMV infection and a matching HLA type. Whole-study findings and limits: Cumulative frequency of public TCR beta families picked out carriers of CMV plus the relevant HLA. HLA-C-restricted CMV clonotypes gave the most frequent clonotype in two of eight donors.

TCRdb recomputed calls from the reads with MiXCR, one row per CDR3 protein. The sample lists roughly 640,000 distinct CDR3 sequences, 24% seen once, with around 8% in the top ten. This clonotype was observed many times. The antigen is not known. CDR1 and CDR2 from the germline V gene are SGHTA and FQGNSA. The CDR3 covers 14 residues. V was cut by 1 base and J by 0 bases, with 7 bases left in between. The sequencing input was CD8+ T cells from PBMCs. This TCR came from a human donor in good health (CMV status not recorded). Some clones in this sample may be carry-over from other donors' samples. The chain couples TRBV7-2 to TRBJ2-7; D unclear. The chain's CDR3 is CASSLGVSSYEQYF. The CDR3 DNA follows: TGTGCCAGCAGCTTAGGGGTTTCCTCCTACGAGCAGTACTTC.